This T cell receptor (beta chain) is drawn from a study of identical twins. V shed 3 bases and J shed 5 bases, with 10 bases lying between them. The CDR3 runs to 13 residues. Per the germline V gene, CDR1 is SGHDN and CDR2 is FVKESK. Unique molecular identifiers were present on cDNA, and template switching added a universal primer site. TCRdb independently ran MiXCR on the 5' RACE reads; one entry per CDR3 protein. Of under 300,000 distinct CDR3 sequences detected, 6% to 7% appear once; the ten largest clones hold about 14%. This clonotype was recorded a few times. As yet, its antigen is unknown. Study-level points and caveats: Whereas memory repertoires showed no such difference, abundant cord blood beta clonotypes carried fewer insertions.

The sample was also reused in another study, on T cells expressing NK-cell markers. According to that study: For 5 to 7 donors, the dominant NKG2C+ clonotypes made up about 1.0-7.0% of their CD8+ T cells.

The sample taken for sequencing was CD8+ T cells sorted from blood. The sequence was obtained from a woman aged 18-29 years in good health. J is TRBJ1-1 and V is TRBV14; D gene unclear. The CDR3 DNA follows: TGTGCCAGCAGCCAGACCCCGGGGACTGAAGCTTTCTTT. Its protein product is CASSQTPGTEAFF.